Included here is one TCR beta chain sequence, with context. Original processing methods: Cell counts per sample came from amplifying reference gene primers. The protocol was immunoSEQ multiplex PCR, while the TCRdb copy is restricted to in-frame clones and leaves out a portion. The D gene and trimming were derived from the DNA, and the V and J assignments and clone size from that table. This repertoire shows some 57,000 clones, about nine tenths found once; its top ten account for roughly 6.2%. This sample was included in a study of blood T cell repertoires in COVID-19. Across the whole study: The samples span acute and convalescent COVID-19 from the United States, Italy and Spain. Nucleic acid was either cDNA or gDNA, and it came from T cells, B-cell-depleted T cells, or PBMCs.

CDR3 length: 16 residues. Germline values: CDR1 LGHNA, CDR2 YSLEER. The trim removed 0 bases at V and 6 bases at J, leaving 4 bases unmatched. The source material was peripheral blood. V is TRBV4-3 and J is TRBJ2-1, with TRBD1 matching 11 bases. This TCR was recovered from a human donor in a cohort sampled during active COVID-19. CDR3 protein: CASSQDVGTGGNEQFF. DNA of the CDR3: TGCGCCAGCAGCCAAGATGTCGGGACAGGGGGCAATGAGCAGTTCTTC.